This T cell receptor beta chain was captured by sequencing in a study of T cells in Graves' hyperthyroidism and ophthalmopathy. The CDR3 is 14 residues long. Germline CDR1 is SGDLS and CDR2 is YYNGEE. V was trimmed by 0 bases and J by 8 bases, leaving 9 bases between them. TCR beta CDR3 regions were amplified from RNA. The HTBI primer set was used in a first-round RT-PCR of the TCR CDR3. TCRdb re-derived calls from the multiplex PCR reads in MiXCR, one entry per CDR3 protein. The sample yields more than 350,000 distinct CDR3 sequences, approximately 14% seen once. Patients showing uncontrolled infection, other autoimmune disease, pregnancy or lactation were ineligible. Clinical symptoms, serum thyroxine, TRAb, thyroid ultrasound and orbital computed tomography informed diagnoses. This clonotype showed up many times.

The chain carries TRBV9 and TRBJ1-6; D is unresolved. Sequencing was done on a sample of blood. The TCR originated in a woman in her sixties with Graves' ophthalmopathy. The CDR3 protein is CASSVGVGDSPLHF. CDR3 coding DNA: TGTGCCAGCAGCGTAGGAGTCGGGGATTCACCCCTCCACTTT.